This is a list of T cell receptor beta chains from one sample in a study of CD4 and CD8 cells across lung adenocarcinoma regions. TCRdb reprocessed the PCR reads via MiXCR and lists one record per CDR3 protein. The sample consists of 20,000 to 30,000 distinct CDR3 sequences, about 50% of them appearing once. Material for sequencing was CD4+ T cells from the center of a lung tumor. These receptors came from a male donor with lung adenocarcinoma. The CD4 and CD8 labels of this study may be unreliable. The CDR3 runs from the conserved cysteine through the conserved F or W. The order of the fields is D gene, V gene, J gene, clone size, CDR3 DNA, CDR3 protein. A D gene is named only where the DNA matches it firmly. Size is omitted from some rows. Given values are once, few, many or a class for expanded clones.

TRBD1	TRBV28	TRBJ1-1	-	TGTGCCAGCACTCCGGGACAGGCAAAAGCTGAAGCTTTCTTT	CASTPGQAKAEAFF
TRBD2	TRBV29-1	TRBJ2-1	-	TGCAGCACCAGAAGACTAGCTCTAGGGAATGAGCAGTTCTTC	CSTRRLALGNEQFF
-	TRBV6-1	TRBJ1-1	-	TGTGCCAGCAGCTGGGACGGAACGAAGGCGGGTTTCTTT	CASSWDGTKAGFF
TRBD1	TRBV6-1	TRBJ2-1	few	TGTGCCAGCAGTGAAGCGGACCAGGGGGCGGATGAGCAGTTCTTC	CASSEADQGADEQFF
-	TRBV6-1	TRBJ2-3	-	TGTGCCCGCAGGCTGTCGTACCTAGGCAAAGACACGCAGTATTTT	CARRLSYLGKDTQYF
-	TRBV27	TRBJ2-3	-	TGTGCCAGCGGTTTGAAAGCGACAAACACGCAGTATTTC	CASGLKATNTQYF
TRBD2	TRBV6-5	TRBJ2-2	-	TGTGCCAGCAGTTATCAGCTAGCGGGATGTACAGATGCGCTGTTTTTT	CASSYQLAGCTDALFF
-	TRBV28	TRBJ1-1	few	TGTGCCAGCAACCCCCCCGGTATAGGGACACCCGTCGGAGCTTTCTTT	CASNPPGIGTPVGAFF
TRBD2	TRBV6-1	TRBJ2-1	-	TGTGCCAGCAGTGAATTAGCGGGGGGTGGATACAATGAGCAGTTCTTC	CASSELAGGGYNEQFF
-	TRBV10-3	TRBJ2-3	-	TGTGCCGCGGGTCACGGGGGCCGGCACCAAGAGACGCAGTACTTT	CAAGHGGRHQETQYF
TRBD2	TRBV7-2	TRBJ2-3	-	TGTGCCAGCAGCTTGAGTCTAGCGGGAGGGCTGCGCACAGATACGCAGTATTTT	CASSLSLAGGLRTDTQYF
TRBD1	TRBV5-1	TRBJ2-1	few	TGCGCCAGCAGCTTAGGCGTAGGGACAGGCTACAATGAGCAGTTCTTC	CASSLGVGTGYNEQFF
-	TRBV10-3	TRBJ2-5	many	TGTGCCACAGAGGAGGGTCAGTCGTCCTCCGGGGCCCAAGAGACCCAGTACTTC	CATEEGQSSSGAQETQYF
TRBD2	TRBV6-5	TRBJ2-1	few	TGTGCCAGCAGTGTCCCGAGTAGTTTTCTAGCGGCCCAAAAGGACTCCTACAATGAGCAGTTCTTC	CASSVPSSFLAAQKDSYNEQFF
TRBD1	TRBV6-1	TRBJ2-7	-	TGTGCCAGCAGTGACAGGGGGCTGAGCGAGCAGTACTTC	CASSDRGLSEQYF
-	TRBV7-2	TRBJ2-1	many	TGTGCCAGCAGCTTAGACGGGGTCGGTGAGCAGTTCTTC	CASSLDGVGEQFF
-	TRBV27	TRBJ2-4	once	TGTGCGAGCAGTGTAAAGGGGCTGTGGGTCACAGACACTCAGTACTTC	CASSVKGLWVTDTQYF
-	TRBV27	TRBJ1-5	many	TGTGCCAGCAGTCCACTAACAGGGACCGATCAGCCCCAGCATTTT	CASSPLTGTDQPQHF
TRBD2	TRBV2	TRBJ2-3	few	TGTGCCAGCAGACCCGGGAGGTTGGATACGCAGTATTTT	CASRPGRLDTQYF
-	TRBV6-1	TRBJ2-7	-	TGTGCCAGCAGTCTTGAGGGGCGGACTGACTCCTACGAGCAGTACTTC	CASSLEGRTDSYEQYF
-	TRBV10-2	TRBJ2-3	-	TGCGCCAGCAGTGAGATGACAGATACGCAGTATTTT	CASSEMTDTQYF
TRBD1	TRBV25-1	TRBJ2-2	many	TGTGCCAGCAGCGATGGACAGGGGTCAGGCACCGGGGAGCTGTTTTTT	CASSDGQGSGTGELFF
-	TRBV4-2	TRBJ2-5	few	TGTGCCAGCAGCCAAGGCAGGGGGGATCAAGAGACCCAGTACTTC	CASSQGRGDQETQYF
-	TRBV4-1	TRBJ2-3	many	TGCGCCAGCAGCCAAGAACAACAGGCCTCAGATACGCAGTATTTT	CASSQEQQASDTQYF
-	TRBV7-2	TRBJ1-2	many	TGTGCCAGCAGCTTAGTCTTTGGCGCCCACTTGGGAGGCTACACCTTC	CASSLVFGAHLGGYTF
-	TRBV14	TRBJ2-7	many	TGTGCCAGCAGCCAACAAGGGGGATCGTCGGTCTCCTACGAGCAGTACTTC	CASSQQGGSSVSYEQYF
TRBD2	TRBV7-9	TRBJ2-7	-	TGTGCCAGCAGCTTTAGCGGGAGTTACGAGCAGTACTTC	CASSFSGSYEQYF
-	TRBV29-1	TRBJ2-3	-	TGCAGCGTTCGGACTACTCCTTCTGGCACAGATACGCAGTATTTT	CSVRTTPSGTDTQYF
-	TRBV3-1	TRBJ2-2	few	TGTGCCAGCAGCCAAGATCGGGGGGGGACAGGGCACACCGGGGAGCTGTTTTTT	CASSQDRGGTGHTGELFF
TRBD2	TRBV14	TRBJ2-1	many	TGTGCCAGCAGCCAAGGGGCTAGCGGGGGAAGTGAGCAGTTCTTC	CASSQGASGGSEQFF
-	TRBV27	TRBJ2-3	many	TGTGCCAGCAGTCAGCGTCCCGGAGATACGCAGTATTTT	CASSQRPGDTQYF
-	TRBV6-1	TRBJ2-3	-	TGTGCGGGCAGTGGGGGAAGAGGGTCAGATACGCAGTATTTT	CAGSGGRGSDTQYF
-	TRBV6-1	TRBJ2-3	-	TGTGCCAGCGTAGTGGGAGTCACAAATACGCAGTATTTT	CASVVGVTNTQYF
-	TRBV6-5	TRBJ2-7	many	TGTGCCAGCAGTTACAGCCCCCCCGGGGCCTACCACTACGAGCAGTACTTC	CASSYSPPGAYHYEQYF
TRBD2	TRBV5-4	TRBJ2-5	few	TGTGCCAGCAGCGCCGGACTAGCGGGAGACGAGACCCAGTACTTC	CASSAGLAGDETQYF
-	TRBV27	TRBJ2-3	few	TGTGCCAGCAGTCCGGGCCGAGGGGGTCCTGGCACAGATACCCAGTATTTC	CASSPGRGGPGTDTQYF
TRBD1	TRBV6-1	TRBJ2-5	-	TGTGCCAGGGGGCACAGGGGCCGGCACCCAGAGACCCAGTACTTC	CARGHRGRHPETQYF
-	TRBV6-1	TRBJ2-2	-	TGTGCCAGCAGACTCCAGGCTGTAATTCCCGGGGAGCAGTTTTTT	CASRLQAVIPGEQFF
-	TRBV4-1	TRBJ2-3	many	TGCGCCAGCAGCCTCCTAAGGGGAGGAAGGGGGCGCTCAGATACGCAGTATTTT	CASSLLRGGRGRSDTQYF
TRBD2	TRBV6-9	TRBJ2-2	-	TGTGCCAGCAGTTATAGCGGGAGGGCCGGGGAGCTGTTTTTT	CASSYSGRAGELFF
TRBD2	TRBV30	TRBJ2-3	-	TGTGCCTGGGGACTAGCGTTCACAGATACGCAGTATTTT	CAWGLAFTDTQYF
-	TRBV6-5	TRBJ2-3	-	TGTGCCAGCAGTTCGAGCGGAGCTAGCACAGATACGCAGTATTTT	CASSSSGASTDTQYF
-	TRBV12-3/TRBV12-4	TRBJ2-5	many	TGTGCCAGCAGTTTACCTAGCCGACAAGAGACCCAGTACTTC	CASSLPSRQETQYF
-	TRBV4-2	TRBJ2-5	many	TGTGCCAGCAGCCGCCCAGGGAACCAAGAGACCCAGTACTTC	CASSRPGNQETQYF